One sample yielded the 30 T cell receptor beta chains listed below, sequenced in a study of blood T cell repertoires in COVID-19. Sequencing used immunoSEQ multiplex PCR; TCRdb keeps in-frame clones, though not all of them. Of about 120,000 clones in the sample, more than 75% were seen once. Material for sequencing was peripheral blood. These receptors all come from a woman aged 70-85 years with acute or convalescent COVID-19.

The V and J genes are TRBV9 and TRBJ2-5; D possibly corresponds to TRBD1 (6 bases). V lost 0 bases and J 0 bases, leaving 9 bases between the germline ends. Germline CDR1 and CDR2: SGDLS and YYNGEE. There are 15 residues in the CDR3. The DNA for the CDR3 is TGTGCCAGCAGCGTAGGTCAGGGGTACCAAGAGACCCAGTACTTC. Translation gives CASSVGQGYQETQYF.

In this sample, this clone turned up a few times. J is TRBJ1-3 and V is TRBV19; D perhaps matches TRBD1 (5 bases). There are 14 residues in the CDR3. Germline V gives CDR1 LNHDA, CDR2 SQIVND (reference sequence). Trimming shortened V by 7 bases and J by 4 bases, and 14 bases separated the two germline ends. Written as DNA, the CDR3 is TGTGCCAGTACCTGGGGGACTATAGGAAACACCATATATTTT. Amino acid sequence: CASTWGTIGNTIYF.

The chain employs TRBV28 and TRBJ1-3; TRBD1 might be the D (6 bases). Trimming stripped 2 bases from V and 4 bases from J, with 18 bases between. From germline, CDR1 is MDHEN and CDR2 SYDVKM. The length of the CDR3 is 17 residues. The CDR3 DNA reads TGTGCCAGCAGTTTAAGGCAGGGAGGGGGAACGGGAAACACCATATATTTT. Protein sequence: CASSLRQGGGTGNTIYF.

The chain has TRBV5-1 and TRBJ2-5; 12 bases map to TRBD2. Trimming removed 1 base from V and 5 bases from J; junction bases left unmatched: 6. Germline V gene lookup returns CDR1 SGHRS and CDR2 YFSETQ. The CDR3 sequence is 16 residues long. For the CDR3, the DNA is TGCGCCAGCAGCTTGACGACTAGCGGGGGTAGGGAGACCCAGTACTTC. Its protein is CASSLTTSGGRETQYF. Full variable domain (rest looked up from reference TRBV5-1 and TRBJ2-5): KAGVTQTPRYLIKTRGQQVTLSCSPISGHRSVSWYQQTPGQGLQFLFEYFSETQRNKGNFPGRFSGRQFSNSRSEMNVSTLELGDSALYLCASSLTTSGGRETQYFGPGTRLLVL.

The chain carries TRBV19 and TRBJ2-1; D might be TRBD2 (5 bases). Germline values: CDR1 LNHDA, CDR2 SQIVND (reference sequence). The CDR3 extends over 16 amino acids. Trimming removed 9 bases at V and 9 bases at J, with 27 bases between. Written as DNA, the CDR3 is TGTGCCAGCCATCCGGGGTGGGATTTCGTATTGGGTGAGCAGTTCTTC. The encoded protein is CASHPGWDFVLGEQFF.

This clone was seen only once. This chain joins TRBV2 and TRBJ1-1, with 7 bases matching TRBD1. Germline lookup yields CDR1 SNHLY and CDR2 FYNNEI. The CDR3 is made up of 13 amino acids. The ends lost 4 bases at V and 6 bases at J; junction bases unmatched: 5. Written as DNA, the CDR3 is TGTGCCAGCAGTGGACAGGGTTGGGCTGAAGCTTTCTTT. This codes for CASSGQGWAEAFF.

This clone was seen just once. Written as DNA, the CDR3 is TGTGCCAGCACCCTGGGACAGCGCTTGGCCCAGTACTTC. Protein sequence: CASTLGQRLAQYF. The chain recombines TRBV27 with TRBJ2-5, with 7 bases matching TRBD1. The V segment lost 7 bases and the J segment 9 bases; nucleotides outside the gene matches: 11. The CDR3 runs 13 residues. Germline-derived CDR1 and CDR2 are MNHEY and SMNVEV (reference sequence).

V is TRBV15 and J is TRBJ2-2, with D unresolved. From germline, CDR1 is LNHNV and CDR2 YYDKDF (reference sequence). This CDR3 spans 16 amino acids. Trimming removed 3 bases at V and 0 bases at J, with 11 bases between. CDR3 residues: CATSRKIHTNTGELFF. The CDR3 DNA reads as TGTGCCACCAGCAGGAAAATTCACACGAACACCGGGGAGCTGTTTTTT. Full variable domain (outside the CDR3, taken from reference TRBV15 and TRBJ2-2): DAMVIQNPRYQVTQFGKPVTLSCSQTLNHNVMYWYQQKSSQAPKLLFHYYDKDFNNEADTPDNFQSRRPNTSFCFLDIRSPGLGDTAMYLCATSRKIHTNTGELFFGEGSRLTVL.

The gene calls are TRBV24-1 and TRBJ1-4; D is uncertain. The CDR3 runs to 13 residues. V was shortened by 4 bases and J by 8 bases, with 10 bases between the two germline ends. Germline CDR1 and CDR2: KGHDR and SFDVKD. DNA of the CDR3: TGTGCCACCAGTGAACCGAGATCAGAAAAACTGTTTTTT. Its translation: CATSEPRSEKLFF.

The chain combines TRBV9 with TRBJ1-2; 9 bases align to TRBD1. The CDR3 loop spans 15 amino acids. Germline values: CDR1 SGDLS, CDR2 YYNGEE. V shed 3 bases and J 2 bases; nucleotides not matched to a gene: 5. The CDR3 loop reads CASSALDRGNYGYTF. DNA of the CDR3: TGTGCCAGCAGCGCCCTGGACAGGGGAAACTATGGCTACACCTTC.

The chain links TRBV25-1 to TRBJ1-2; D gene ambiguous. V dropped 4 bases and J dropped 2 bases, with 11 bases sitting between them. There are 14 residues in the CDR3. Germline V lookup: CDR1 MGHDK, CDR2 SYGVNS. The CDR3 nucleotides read TGTGCCAGCAGTGTCGAGGGAACCAACTATGGCTACACCTTC. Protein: CASSVEGTNYGYTF.

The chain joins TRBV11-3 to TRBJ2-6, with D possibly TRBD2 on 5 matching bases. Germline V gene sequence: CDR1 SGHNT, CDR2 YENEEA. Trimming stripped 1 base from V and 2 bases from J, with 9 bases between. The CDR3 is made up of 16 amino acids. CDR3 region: CASSLGEGTGANVLTF. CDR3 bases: TGTGCCAGCAGCTTAGGAGAGGGAACTGGGGCCAACGTCCTGACTTTC.

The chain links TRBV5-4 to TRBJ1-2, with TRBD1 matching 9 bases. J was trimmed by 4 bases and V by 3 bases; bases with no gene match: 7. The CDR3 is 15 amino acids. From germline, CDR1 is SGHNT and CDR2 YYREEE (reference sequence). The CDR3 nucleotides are TGTGCCAGCAGCTCAAGGGACAGGGTGTTCTATGGCTACACCTTC. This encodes CASSSRDRVFYGYTF.

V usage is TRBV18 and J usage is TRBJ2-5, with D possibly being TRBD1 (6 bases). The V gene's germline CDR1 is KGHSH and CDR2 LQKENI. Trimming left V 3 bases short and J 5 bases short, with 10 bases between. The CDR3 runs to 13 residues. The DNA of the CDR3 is TGTGCCAGCTCACCCCCAGGGGAGGAGACCCAGTACTTC. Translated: CASSPPGEETQYF.

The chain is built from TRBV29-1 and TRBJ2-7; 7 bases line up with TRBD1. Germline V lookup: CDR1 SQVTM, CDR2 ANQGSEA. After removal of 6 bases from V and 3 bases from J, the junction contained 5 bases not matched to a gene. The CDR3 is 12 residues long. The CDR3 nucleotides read TGCAGCGTCAACGCAGGGGGCTACGAGCAGTACTTC. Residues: CSVNAGGYEQYF.

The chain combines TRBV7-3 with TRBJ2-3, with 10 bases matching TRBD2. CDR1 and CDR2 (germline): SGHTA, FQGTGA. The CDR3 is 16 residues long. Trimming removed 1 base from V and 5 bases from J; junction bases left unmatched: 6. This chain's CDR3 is CASSLMPSGGGDTQYF. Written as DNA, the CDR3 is TGTGCCAGCAGCTTAATGCCTAGCGGGGGTGGAGATACGCAGTATTTT.

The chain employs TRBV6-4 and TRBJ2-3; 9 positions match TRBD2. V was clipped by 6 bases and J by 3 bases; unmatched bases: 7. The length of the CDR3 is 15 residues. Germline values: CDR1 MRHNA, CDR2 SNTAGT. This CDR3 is CASRISGGSTDTQYF. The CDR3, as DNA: TGTGCCAGCAGAATCAGCGGGGGGTCAACAGATACGCAGTATTTT.

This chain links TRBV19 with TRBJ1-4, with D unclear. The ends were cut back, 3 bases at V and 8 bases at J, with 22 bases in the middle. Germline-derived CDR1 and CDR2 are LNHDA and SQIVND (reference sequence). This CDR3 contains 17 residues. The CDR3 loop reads CASSINWAVYRGEKLFF. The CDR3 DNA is TGTGCCAGTAGTATTAATTGGGCAGTGTATCGAGGGGAAAAACTGTTTTTT.

The CDR3: CASRQRFHEQYF. In nucleotides, the CDR3 is TGTGCCAGCAGACAGAGATTCCACGAGCAGTACTTC. The V gene is TRBV6-5, the J gene TRBJ2-7; D ambiguous. Germline CDR1 MNHEY, CDR2 SVGAGI. The CDR3 extends over 12 amino acids. V was trimmed by 6 bases and J by 5 bases, leaving 11 bases between them.

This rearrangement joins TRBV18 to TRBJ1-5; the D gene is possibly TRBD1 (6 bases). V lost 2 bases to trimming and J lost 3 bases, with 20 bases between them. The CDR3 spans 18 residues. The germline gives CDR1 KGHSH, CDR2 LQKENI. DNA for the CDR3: TGTGCCAGCTCACCAGGGAATGAAGGACAGAATTTCAATCAGCCCCAGCATTTT. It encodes CASSPGNEGQNFNQPQHF.

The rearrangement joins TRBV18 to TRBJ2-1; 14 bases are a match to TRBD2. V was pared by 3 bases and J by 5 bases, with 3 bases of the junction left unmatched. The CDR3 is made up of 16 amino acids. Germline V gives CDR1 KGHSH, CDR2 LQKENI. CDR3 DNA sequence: TGTGCCAGCTCACCGAGGGGACTAGCGGGGGACAATGAGCAGTTCTTC. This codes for CASSPRGLAGDNEQFF. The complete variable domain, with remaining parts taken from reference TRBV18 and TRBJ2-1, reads NAGVMQNPRHLVRRRGQEARLRCSPMKGHSHVYWYRQLPEEGLKFMVYLQKENIIDESGMPKERFSAEFPKEGPSILRIQQVVRGDSAAYFCASSPRGLAGDNEQFFGPGTRLTVL.

CDR3: CASSHGDPEKLFF. CDR3 bases: TGTGCCAGCAGCCACGGGGATCCTGAAAAACTGTTTTTT. The chain has TRBV11-1 and TRBJ1-4; D unresolved. The CDR3 is 13 residues long. CDR1 SGHAT and CDR2 FQDESV come from the germline V gene (reference sequence). The ends were cut back, 5 bases at V and 7 bases at J, with 11 bases in the middle. Variable domain in full (rest from reference TRBV11-1 and TRBJ1-4): EAEVAQSPRYKITEKSQAVAFWCDPISGHATLYWYRQILGQGPELLVQFQDESVVDDSQLPKDRFSAERLKGVDSTLKIQPAELGDSAMYLCASSHGDPEKLFFGSGTQLSVL.

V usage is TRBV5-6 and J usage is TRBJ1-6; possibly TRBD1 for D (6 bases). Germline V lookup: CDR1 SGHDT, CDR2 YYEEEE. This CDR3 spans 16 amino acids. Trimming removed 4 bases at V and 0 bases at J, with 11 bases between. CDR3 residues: CASSGPGDSYNSPLHF. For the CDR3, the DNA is TGTGCCAGCAGCGGCCCAGGGGACTCCTATAATTCACCCCTCCACTTT.

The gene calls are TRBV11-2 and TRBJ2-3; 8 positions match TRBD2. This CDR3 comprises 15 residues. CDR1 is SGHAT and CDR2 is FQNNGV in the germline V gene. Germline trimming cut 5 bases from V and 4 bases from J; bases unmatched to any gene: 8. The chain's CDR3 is CASSPLRGAADTQYF. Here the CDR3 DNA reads TGTGCCAGCAGCCCACTGCGGGGGGCCGCAGATACGCAGTATTTT.

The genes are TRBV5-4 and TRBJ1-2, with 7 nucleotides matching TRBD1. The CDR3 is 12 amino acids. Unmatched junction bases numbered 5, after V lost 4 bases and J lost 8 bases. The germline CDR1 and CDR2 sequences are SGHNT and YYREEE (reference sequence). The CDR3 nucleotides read TGTGCCAGCAGCCTAGGGGGCCGAGGCTACACCTTC. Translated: CASSLGGRGYTF. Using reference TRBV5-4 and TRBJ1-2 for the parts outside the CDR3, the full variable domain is ETGVTQSPTHLIKTRGQQVTLRCSSQSGHNTVSWYQQALGQGPQFIFQYYREEENGRGNFPPRFSGLQFPNYSSELNVNALELDDSALYLCASSLGGRGYTFGSGTRLTVV.

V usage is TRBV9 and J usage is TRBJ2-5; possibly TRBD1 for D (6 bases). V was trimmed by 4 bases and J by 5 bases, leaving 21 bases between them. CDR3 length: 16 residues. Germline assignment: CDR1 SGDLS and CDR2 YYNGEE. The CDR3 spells CASSPFPGGLGETQYF. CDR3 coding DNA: TGTGCCAGCAGCCCTTTCCCTGGGGGCCTGGGGGAGACCCAGTACTTC.

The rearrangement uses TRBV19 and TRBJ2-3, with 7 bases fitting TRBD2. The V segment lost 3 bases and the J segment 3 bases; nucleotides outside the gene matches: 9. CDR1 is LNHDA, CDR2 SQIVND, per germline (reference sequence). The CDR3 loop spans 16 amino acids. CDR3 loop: CASSIRSGVWTDTQYF. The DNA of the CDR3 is TGTGCCAGTAGTATCAGAAGCGGGGTCTGGACAGATACGCAGTATTTT.

CDR3 DNA: TGCGCCAGCAGCACAAGCGGGGGGGCAGCCTACGAGCAGTACTTC. Protein product: CASSTSGGAAYEQYF. The chain joins TRBV5-1 to TRBJ2-7; 10 bases match TRBD2. This CDR3 has 15 amino acids. The trim removed 4 bases at V and 2 bases at J, leaving 6 bases unmatched. Germline V gene data show CDR1 as SGHRS and CDR2 as YFSETQ.

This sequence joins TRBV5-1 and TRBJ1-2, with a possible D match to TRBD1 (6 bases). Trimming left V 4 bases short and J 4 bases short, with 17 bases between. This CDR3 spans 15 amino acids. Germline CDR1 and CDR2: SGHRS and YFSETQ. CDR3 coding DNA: TGCGCCAGCAGCCCCTCTGGGGGCCGCGGCTATGGCTACACCTTC. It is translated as CASSPSGGRGYGYTF.

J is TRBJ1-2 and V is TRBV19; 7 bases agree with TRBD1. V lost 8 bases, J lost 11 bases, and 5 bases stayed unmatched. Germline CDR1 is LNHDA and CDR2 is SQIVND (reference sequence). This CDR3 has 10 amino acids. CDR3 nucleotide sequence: TGTGCCAGTCTAGGACAGGCGTACACCTTC. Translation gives CASLGQAYTF. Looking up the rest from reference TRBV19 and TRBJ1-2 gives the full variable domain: DGGITQSPKYLFRKEGQNVTLSCEQNLNHDAMYWYRQDPGQGLRLIYYSQIVNDFQKGDIAEGYSVSREKKESFPLTVTSAQKNPTAFYLCASLGQAYTFGSGTRLTVV.